This passage covers 22 T cell receptor beta chains from one sample sequenced in a study of cytomegalovirus exposure and HLA in healthy donors. Profiled with immunoSEQ multiplex PCR; TCRdb holds only in-frame clones, not every one. The sample contains over 100,000 clones, 85% to 90% of which appear only once. The specimen was PBMCs. The source is a woman between 18 and 29 years old in good health and CMV-seropositive.

A single count supports this clone. The chain has TRBV7-9 and TRBJ1-1; 7 bases align to TRBD1. Germline CDR1 and CDR2: SEHNR and FQNEAQ (reference sequence). The junction had 16 bases not matched to a gene; V was cut back by 5 bases and J by 10 bases. This CDR3 is 15 amino acids long. CDR3 in amino acids: CASSPPGTEASGAFF. CDR3 DNA sequence: TGTGCCAGCAGCCCTCCCGGGACAGAAGCGTCAGGAGCTTTCTTT. The full variable domain, rest sourced from reference TRBV7-9 and TRBJ1-1, is DTGVSQNPRHKITKRGQNVTFRCDPISEHNRLYWYRQTLGQGPEFLTYFQNEAQLEKSRLLSDRFSAERPKGSFSTLEIQRTEQGDSAMYLCASSPPGTEASGAFFGQGTRLTVV.

The chain uses TRBV5-4 and TRBJ2-7, with TRBD2 matching over 8 bases. The CDR3 length is 12 residues. V dropped 4 bases and J dropped 6; count of bases not matched to a gene: 3. CDR1 and CDR2 (germline): SGHNT, YYREEE (reference sequence). The CDR3: CASSPGGVEQYF. The CDR3 coding sequence is TGTGCCAGCAGCCCCGGGGGGGTCGAGCAGTACTTC.

This clone occurred once. V is TRBV4-1 and J is TRBJ1-4, with D uncertain. The CDR3 is 15 residues long. Trimming removed 4 bases from V and 3 bases from J, with 12 bases in between. Germline V lookup: CDR1 MGHRA, CDR2 YSYEKL. CDR3 bases: TGCGCCAGCAGCCGAAGCTCCCCCCCTAATGAAAAACTGTTTTTT. Amino acids: CASSRSSPPNEKLFF.

This chain links TRBV28 with TRBJ1-1, with 9 positions matching TRBD1. The junction had 11 bases not matched to a gene; V was cut back by 4 bases and J by 5 bases. The CDR3 totals 16 residues. CDR1 and CDR2 from the germline V gene are MDHEN and SYDVKM. CDR3 region: CASSSPGQGKGTEAFF. Here the CDR3 DNA reads TGTGCCAGCAGTTCGCCCGGACAGGGGAAGGGTACTGAAGCTTTCTTT. The full variable domain, rest sourced from reference TRBV28 and TRBJ1-1, is DVKVTQSSRYLVKRTGEKVFLECVQDMDHENMFWYRQDPGLGLRLIYFSYDVKMKEKGDIPEGYSVSREKKERFSLILESASTNQTSMYLCASSSPGQGKGTEAFFGQGTRLTVV.

V and J are TRBV9 and TRBJ1-4, with 10 bases fitting TRBD1. After removal of 7 bases from V and 7 bases from J, the junction contained 10 bases not matched to a gene. The CDR3 is 15 amino acids. CDR1 is SGDLS, CDR2 YYNGEE, per germline. CDR3 protein: CASSSSRQGAEKLFF. Here the CDR3 DNA reads TGTGCCAGCTCCTCAAGCCGACAGGGGGCTGAAAAACTGTTTTTT.

CDR3 sequence (DNA): TGTGCCAGCAGCTTAGACTCTTGGAACACTGAAGCTTTCTTT. Amino acids: CASSLDSWNTEAFF. V and J are TRBV7-2 and TRBJ1-1; D is unresolved. This CDR3 contains 14 residues. In germline, CDR1 is SGHTA, CDR2 FQGNSA. V lost 1 base and J 1 base, leaving 7 bases between the germline ends.

The chain couples TRBV5-4 to TRBJ2-1; D may be TRBD2 (6 bases). V dropped 10 bases and J dropped 8 bases, with 19 bases sitting between them. The germline V gene has CDR1 SGHNT and CDR2 YYREEE (reference sequence). This CDR3 contains 13 residues. The CDR3 sequence is CAYKVGGEDEQFF. DNA for the CDR3: TGTGCCTACAAGGTTGGAGGGGAGGATGAGCAGTTCTTC.

The V gene is TRBV20-1, the J gene TRBJ2-7, with no clear D. Germline V CDR1 and CDR2: DFQATT, SNEGSKA (reference sequence). Trimming left V 2 bases short and J 7 bases short, with 9 bases between. There are 11 residues in the CDR3. The CDR3 region has the DNA TGCAGTGCTAGAACCCCGACAGAGCAGTACTTC. It is translated as CSARTPTEQYF.

CDR3 coding DNA: TGTGCCAGCAGCCGGGGGACAGGGGGCGAGAATCAGCCCCAGCATTTT. Protein product: CASSRGTGGENQPQHF. The chain has TRBV7-9 and TRBJ1-5; TRBD1 aligns across 12 bases. Germline values: CDR1 SEHNR, CDR2 FQNEAQ (reference sequence). J lost 4 bases, V lost 5 bases, and 6 bases had no gene match. The CDR3 runs 16 residues.

This sequence joins TRBV13 and TRBJ1-2; D is unresolved. V was clipped by 6 bases and J by 3 bases, with 17 bases between them. Germline lookup yields CDR1 PRHDT and CDR2 FYEKMQ (reference sequence). CDR3 length: 15 amino acids. CDR3 bases: TGTGCCAGCAGGCAGACTCTCCGGGGTCACTATGGCTACACCTTC. Translation: CASRQTLRGHYGYTF.

V is TRBV5-6 and J is TRBJ1-2, with TRBD1 as a possible D gene (5 bases). V was cut by 5 bases and J by 2 bases, with 10 bases left in between. This CDR3 is built from 13 residues. Germline assignment: CDR1 SGHDT and CDR2 YYEEEE. The CDR3 sequence is CASRNQGNYGYTF. The CDR3 DNA follows: TGTGCCAGCAGAAACCAGGGAAACTATGGCTACACCTTC.

The gene calls are TRBV4-1 and TRBJ1-4; D is uncertain. The CDR3 is made up of 15 amino acids. The germline V gene has CDR1 MGHRA and CDR2 YSYEKL. Trimming cost V 1 base and J 6 bases, with 12 bases left between them. As DNA, the CDR3 is TGCGCCAGCAGCCAAGTTCAGGTAACAGATGAAAAACTGTTTTTT. Its translation is CASSQVQVTDEKLFF.

This chain joins TRBV13 and TRBJ2-7, with 7 bases lining up with TRBD1. Germline trimming cut 5 bases from V and 0 bases from J; bases unmatched to any gene: 13. Germline loops: CDR1 PRHDT, CDR2 FYEKMQ (reference sequence). This CDR3 is 17 amino acids long. Here the CDR3 DNA reads TGTGCCAGCAGCCGACTTAATTTGGGGACAGTCTCCTACGAGCAGTACTTC. It is translated as CASSRLNLGTVSYEQYF.

This sequence joins TRBV6-5 and TRBJ1-2, with a weak D call TRBD1 (6 bases). CDR1 is MNHEY, CDR2 SVGAGI, per germline. The CDR3 runs 14 residues. Trimming shortened V by 2 bases and J by 8 bases, and 15 bases separated the two germline ends. The CDR3 nucleotides read TGTGCCAGCAGTTACAAGGGGGAACTATACGGCTACACCTTC. Protein product: CASSYKGELYGYTF.

The chain recombines TRBV7-9 with TRBJ1-1; the D gene is possibly TRBD1 (6 bases). Trimming took off 4 bases at V and 5 bases at J, with 17 bases between the two ends. Germline CDR1 reads SEHNR; CDR2 reads FQNEAQ (reference sequence). This CDR3 contains 15 residues. In DNA form, the CDR3 reads TGTGCCAGCAGCTCAAGGCGATTAGGGGGAACTGAAGCTTTCTTT. This translates into CASSSRRLGGTEAFF. Variable domain in full (rest from reference TRBV7-9 and TRBJ1-1): DTGVSQNPRHKITKRGQNVTFRCDPISEHNRLYWYRQTLGQGPEFLTYFQNEAQLEKSRLLSDRFSAERPKGSFSTLEIQRTEQGDSAMYLCASSSRRLGGTEAFFGQGTRLTVV.

This chain links TRBV5-1 with TRBJ1-2; D possibly corresponds to TRBD1 (6 bases). The CDR3 totals 13 residues. Trimming shortened V by 0 bases and J by 3 bases, and 6 bases separated the two germline ends. Germline CDR1 and CDR2: SGHRS and YFSETQ. The CDR3 sequence: CASSLDRDYGYTF. In nucleotides, the CDR3 is TGCGCCAGCAGCTTGGACAGGGACTATGGCTACACCTTC.

As for this clone: Other DNA sequences in this sample translate to the same CDR3. J is TRBJ1-2 and V is TRBV6-5; weak D call: TRBD1 (6 bases). The CDR3 consists of 11 residues. CDR1 MNHEY and CDR2 SVGAGI come from the germline V gene. V was clipped by 6 bases and J by 7 bases, with 9 bases between them. CDR3 amino acids: CASSQGGGYTF. CDR3 bases: TGTGCCAGCAGCCAAGGGGGTGGCTACACCTTC.

The chain is built from TRBV4-3 and TRBJ2-3; perhaps TRBD2 as D (6 bases). The CDR3 covers 17 residues. Trimming left V 4 bases short and J 2 bases short, with 19 bases between. The V gene's germline CDR1 is LGHNA and CDR2 YSLEER. The CDR3 sequence: CASSPWWGAGTTDTQYF. The CDR3 DNA follows: TGCGCCAGCAGCCCCTGGTGGGGCGCGGGAACCACAGATACGCAGTATTTT.

This chain uses TRBV18 with TRBJ1-2, with a weak D call TRBD1 (6 bases). Trimming took off 5 bases at V and 2 bases at J, with 9 bases between the two ends. The CDR3 is 13 residues long. From germline, CDR1 is KGHSH and CDR2 LQKENI. CDR3 coding DNA: TGTGCCAGCTCAAAACAGGGAAACTATGGCTACACCTTC. This codes for CASSKQGNYGYTF.

The chain couples TRBV4-1 to TRBJ2-3, with 10 nucleotides matching TRBD2. Germline CDR1 reads MGHRA; CDR2 reads YSYEKL. The V gene end was trimmed by 6 bases and the J gene end by 5 bases; junction bases not matched to a gene: 8. The CDR3 length is 15 residues. CDR3 region: CASRRVAGGKDTQYF. CDR3 nucleotide sequence: TGCGCCAGCAGACGGGTAGCGGGGGGCAAAGATACGCAGTATTTT.

The chain is built from TRBV27 and TRBJ2-2; the match to TRBD1 covers 8 bases. This CDR3 region has 15 residues. The germline V gene has CDR1 MNHEY and CDR2 SMNVEV (reference sequence). V shed 5 bases and J 4 bases; nucleotides not matched to a gene: 6. In DNA form, the CDR3 reads TGTGCCAGCAGTCCAGACAGGGGCGCCACCGGGGAGCTGTTTTTT. Translating gives CASSPDRGATGELFF.

The genes are TRBV18 and TRBJ1-5; D is perhaps TRBD1 (6 bases). This CDR3 has 15 residues. Trimming cost V 0 bases and J 4 bases, with 10 bases left between them. Germline CDR1 is KGHSH and CDR2 is LQKENI. The CDR3 nucleotides are TGTGCCAGCTCACCACCAGGGGGTCTTAATCAGCCCCAGCATTTT. Encoded protein: CASSPPGGLNQPQHF. Full variable domain (outside the CDR3, taken from reference TRBV18 and TRBJ1-5): NAGVMQNPRHLVRRRGQEARLRCSPMKGHSHVYWYRQLPEEGLKFMVYLQKENIIDESGMPKERFSAEFPKEGPSILRIQQVVRGDSAAYFCASSPPGGLNQPQHFGDGTRLSIL.